These 3 T cell receptor beta chains came from one sample sequenced in a study of T-cell memory formation after mild COVID-19. TCRdb re-called the 5' RACE reads with MiXCR, one entry per CDR3 protein. The sample carries 580,000 or so distinct CDR3 sequences, 17% recorded once. Sequencing was carried out using PBMCs or a T cell subset sorted from them (not recorded which). These receptors all come from an adult woman who had mild COVID-19 (a few samples of this study predate the infection). Cell type and time point are not known.

This clonotype was counted only a few times. V gene TRBV11-3 combines with J gene TRBJ2-3, with 7 bases matching TRBD2. V dropped 6 bases and J dropped 4; count of bases not matched to a gene: 16. CDR3 length: 17 amino acids. CDR1 is SGHNT, CDR2 YENEEA, per germline. This chain's CDR3 is CASSSSAGVRVADTQYF. For the CDR3, the DNA is TGTGCCAGCAGTTCCTCGGCGGGAGTTCGTGTGGCAGATACGCAGTATTTT.

This clonotype has a handful of counts. CDR3 bases: TGTGCCAGCAGCTTTGGATTCTCCTACGAGCAGTACTTC. Its protein is CASSFGFSYEQYF. The genes are TRBV7-8 and TRBJ2-7, with unresolved D. This CDR3 is 13 amino acids long. Trimming shortened V by 3 bases and J by 0 bases, and 6 bases separated the two germline ends. CDR1 is SGHVS, CDR2 FQNEAQ, per germline.

This clonotype was counted a few times. V is TRBV5-1 and J is TRBJ1-2; D gene unclear. V was cut by 1 base and J by 3 bases, with 10 bases left in between. Per germline, CDR1 SGHRS and CDR2 YFSETQ. CDR3 length: 14 amino acids. The CDR3 DNA sequence: TGCGCCAGCAGCTTGTTAGACCGGGACTATGGCTACACCTTC. Its translation: CASSLLDRDYGYTF. The full variable domain, in which reference TRBV5-1 and TRBJ1-2 provide the parts outside the CDR3, is KAGVTQTPRYLIKTRGQQVTLSCSPISGHRSVSWYQQTPGQGLQFLFEYFSETQRNKGNFPGRFSGRQFSNSRSEMNVSTLELGDSALYLCASSLLDRDYGYTFGSGTRLTVV.